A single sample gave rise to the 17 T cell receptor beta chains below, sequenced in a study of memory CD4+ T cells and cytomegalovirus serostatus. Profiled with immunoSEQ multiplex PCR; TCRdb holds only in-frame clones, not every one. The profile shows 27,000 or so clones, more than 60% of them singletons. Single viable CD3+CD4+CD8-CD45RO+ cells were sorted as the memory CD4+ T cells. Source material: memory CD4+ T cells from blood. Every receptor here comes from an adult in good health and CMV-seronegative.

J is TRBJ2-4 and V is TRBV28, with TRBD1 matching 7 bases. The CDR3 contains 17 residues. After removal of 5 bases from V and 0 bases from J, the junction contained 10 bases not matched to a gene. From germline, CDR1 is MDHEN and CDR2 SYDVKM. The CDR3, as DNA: TGTGCCAGCAGTCCGTGGACAGGAGTAATAGCCAAAAACATTCAGTACTTC. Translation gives CASSPWTGVIAKNIQYF.

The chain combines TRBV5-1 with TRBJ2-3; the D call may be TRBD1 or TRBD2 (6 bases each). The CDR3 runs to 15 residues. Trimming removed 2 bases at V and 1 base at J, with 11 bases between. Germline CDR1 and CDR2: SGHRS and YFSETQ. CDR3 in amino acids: CASSFWRGGTDTQYF. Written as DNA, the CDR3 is TGCGCCAGCAGCTTCTGGAGGGGGGGCACAGATACGCAGTATTTT. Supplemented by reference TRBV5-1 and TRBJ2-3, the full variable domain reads KAGVTQTPRYLIKTRGQQVTLSCSPISGHRSVSWYQQTPGQGLQFLFEYFSETQRNKGNFPGRFSGRQFSNSRSEMNVSTLELGDSALYLCASSFWRGGTDTQYFGPGTRLTVL.

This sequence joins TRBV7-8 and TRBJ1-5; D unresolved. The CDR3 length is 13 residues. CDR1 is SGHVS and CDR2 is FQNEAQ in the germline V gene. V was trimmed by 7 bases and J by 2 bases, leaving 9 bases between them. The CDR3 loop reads CASTPVGNQPQHF. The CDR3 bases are TGTGCCAGCACCCCGGTGGGCAATCAGCCCCAGCATTTT. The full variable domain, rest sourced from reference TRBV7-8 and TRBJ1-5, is GAGVSQSPRYKVAKRGQDVALRCDPISGHVSLFWYQQALGQGPEFLTYFQNEAQLDKSGLPSDRFFAERPEGSVSTLKIQRTQQEDSAVYLCASTPVGNQPQHFGDGTRLSIL.

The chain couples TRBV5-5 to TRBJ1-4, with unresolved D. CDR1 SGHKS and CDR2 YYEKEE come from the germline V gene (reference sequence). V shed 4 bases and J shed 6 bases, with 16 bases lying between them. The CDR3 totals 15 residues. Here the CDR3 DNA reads TGTGCCAGCAGCCCCGAGATGGGTAGCTATGAAAAACTGTTTTTT. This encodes CASSPEMGSYEKLFF.

CDR3 DNA sequence: TGTGCCAGCAGCTTGGGTATCAGCGCGGGGGCGACGAACACTGAAGCTTTCTTT. Translating gives CASSLGISAGATNTEAFF. This chain joins TRBV5-4 and TRBJ1-1, with TRBD1 as a possible D gene (6 bases). CDR3 size: 18 residues. Trimming stripped 0 bases from V and 1 base from J, with 19 bases between. Germline CDR1 reads SGHNT; CDR2 reads YYREEE (reference sequence).

CDR3 sequence: CASSLYVGAAGYTF. CDR3 DNA: TGCGCCAGCAGCTTGTATGTGGGCGCGGCTGGCTACACCTTC. This chain joins TRBV5-1 and TRBJ1-2; D remains ambiguous. The CDR3 is made up of 14 amino acids. Looked up from germline, CDR1 is SGHRS and CDR2 is YFSETQ. Trimming took 1 base from V and 7 from J, leaving 14 bases between them.

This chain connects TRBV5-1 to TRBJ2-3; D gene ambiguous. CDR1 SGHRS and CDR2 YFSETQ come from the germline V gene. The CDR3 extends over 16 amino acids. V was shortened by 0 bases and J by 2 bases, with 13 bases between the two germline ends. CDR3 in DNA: TGCGCCAGCAGCTTGGCACCAGGAGACACCACAGATACGCAGTATTTT. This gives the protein CASSLAPGDTTDTQYF.

The CDR3 DNA reads TGCGCCAGCAGCAGGGTCGAGACCGGGGAGCTGTTTTTT. Its translation is CASSRVETGELFF. The gene calls are TRBV10-1 and TRBJ2-2; perhaps TRBD1 as D (5 bases). Germline V gene sequence: CDR1 WNHNN, CDR2 SYGVQD (reference sequence). V gave up 6 bases and J gave up 5 bases, with 10 bases separating them. CDR3 length: 13 amino acids.

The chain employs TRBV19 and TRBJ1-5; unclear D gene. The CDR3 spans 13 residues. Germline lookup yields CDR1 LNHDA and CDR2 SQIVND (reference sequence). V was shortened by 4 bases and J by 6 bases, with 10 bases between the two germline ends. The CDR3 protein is CASSSFSGQPQHF. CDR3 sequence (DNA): TGTGCCAGTAGTAGTTTTAGCGGTCAGCCCCAGCATTTT.

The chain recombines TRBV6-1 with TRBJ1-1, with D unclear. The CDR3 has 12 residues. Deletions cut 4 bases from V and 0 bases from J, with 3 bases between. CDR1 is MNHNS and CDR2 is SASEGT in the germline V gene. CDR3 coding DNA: TGTGCCAGCAGTGCTATGAACACTGAAGCTTTCTTT. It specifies CASSAMNTEAFF.

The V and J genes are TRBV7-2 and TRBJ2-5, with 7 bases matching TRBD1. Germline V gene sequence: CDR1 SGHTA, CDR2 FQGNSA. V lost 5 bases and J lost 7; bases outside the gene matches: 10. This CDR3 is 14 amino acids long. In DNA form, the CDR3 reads TGTGCCAGCAGCACCCGACAGGGTAGAGGGACCCAGTACTTC. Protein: CASSTRQGRGTQYF.

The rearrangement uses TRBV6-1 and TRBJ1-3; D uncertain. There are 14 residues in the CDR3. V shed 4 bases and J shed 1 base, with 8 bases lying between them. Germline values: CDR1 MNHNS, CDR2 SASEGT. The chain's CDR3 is CASSGRGSGNTIYF. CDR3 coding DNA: TGTGCCAGCAGTGGTAGAGGGTCTGGAAACACCATATATTTT.

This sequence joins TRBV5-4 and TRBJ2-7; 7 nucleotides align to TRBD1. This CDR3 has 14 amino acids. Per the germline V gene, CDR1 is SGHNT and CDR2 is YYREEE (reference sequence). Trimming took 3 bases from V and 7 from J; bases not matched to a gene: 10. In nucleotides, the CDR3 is TGTGCCAGCAGCTCCCCGGGACAGTCAAGAGAGCAGTACTTC. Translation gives CASSSPGQSREQYF. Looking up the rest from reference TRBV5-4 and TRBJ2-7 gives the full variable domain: ETGVTQSPTHLIKTRGQQVTLRCSSQSGHNTVSWYQQALGQGPQFIFQYYREEENGRGNFPPRFSGLQFPNYSSELNVNALELDDSALYLCASSSPGQSREQYFGPGTRLTVT.

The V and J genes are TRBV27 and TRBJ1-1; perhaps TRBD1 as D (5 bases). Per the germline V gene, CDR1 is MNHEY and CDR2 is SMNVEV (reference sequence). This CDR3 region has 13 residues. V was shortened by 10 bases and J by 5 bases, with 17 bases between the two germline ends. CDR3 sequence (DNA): TGTGCCACCCTAGCCCGGGGGGGTACTGAAGCTTTCTTT. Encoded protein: CATLARGGTEAFF.

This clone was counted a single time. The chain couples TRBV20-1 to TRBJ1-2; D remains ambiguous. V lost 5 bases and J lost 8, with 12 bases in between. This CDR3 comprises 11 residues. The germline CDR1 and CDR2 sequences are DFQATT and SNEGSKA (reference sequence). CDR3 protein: CSAQVGPGYTF. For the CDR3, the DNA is TGCAGTGCTCAGGTGGGCCCAGGCTACACCTTC.

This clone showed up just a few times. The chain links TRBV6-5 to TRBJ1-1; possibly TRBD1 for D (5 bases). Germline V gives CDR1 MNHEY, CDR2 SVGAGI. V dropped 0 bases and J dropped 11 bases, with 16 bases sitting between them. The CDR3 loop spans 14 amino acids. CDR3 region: CASSYSSGIRVAFF. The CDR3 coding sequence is TGTGCCAGCAGTTACTCTTCAGGGATTCGGGTTGCTTTCTTT.

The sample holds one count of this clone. The CDR3 DNA reads TGTGCCAGCACGCCTTATGCGGACAGGGGAGGGAATCAGCCCCAGCATTTT. Amino acids: CASTPYADRGGNQPQHF. The chain joins TRBV7-2 to TRBJ1-5; 9 bases agree with TRBD1. The CDR3 is 17 amino acids. V was pared by 7 bases and J by 4 bases, with 14 bases of the junction left unmatched. Germline assignment: CDR1 SGHTA and CDR2 FQGNSA.